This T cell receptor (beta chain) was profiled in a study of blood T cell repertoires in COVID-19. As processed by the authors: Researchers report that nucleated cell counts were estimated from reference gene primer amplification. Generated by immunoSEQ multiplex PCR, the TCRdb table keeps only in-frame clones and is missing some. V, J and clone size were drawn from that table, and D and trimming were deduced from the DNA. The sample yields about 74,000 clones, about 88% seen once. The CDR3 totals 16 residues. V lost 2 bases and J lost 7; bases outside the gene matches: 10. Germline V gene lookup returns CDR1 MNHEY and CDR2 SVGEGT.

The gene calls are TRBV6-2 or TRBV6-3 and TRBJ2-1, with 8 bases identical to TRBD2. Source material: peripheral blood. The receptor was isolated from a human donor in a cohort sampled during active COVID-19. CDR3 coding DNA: TGTGCCAGCAGTTACGAGGTAGCGGGAAAGGGTAATGAGCAGTTCTTC. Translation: CASSYEVAGKGNEQFF.